The 17 T cell receptor beta chains below come from one sample, sequenced in a study of T cells in tuberculosis. Produced via immunoSEQ multiplex PCR; TCRdb's table is partial and in-frame only. The table lists tens of thousands of clones, 87% of them singletons. Indicated time point: new active TB diagnosis, blood taken before or within 7 days of starting treatment. Sample: PBMCs, taken at tuberculosis diagnosis. The source is an adult with tuberculosis.

The rearrangement uses TRBV9 and TRBJ2-1; D ambiguous. CDR1 and CDR2 (germline): SGDLS, YYNGEE. The CDR3 is made up of 16 amino acids. Trimming stripped 0 bases from V and 5 bases from J, with 15 bases between. CDR3 sequence (DNA): TGTGCCAGCAGCGTAGGAATTGTCAGTGAAGACAATGAGCAGTTCTTC. Protein sequence: CASSVGIVSEDNEQFF.

This clone occurred a few times. V and J are TRBV7-2 and TRBJ2-5, with a tentative D call TRBD2 (7 bases). The CDR3 runs to 18 residues. The V and J ends lost 2 bases and 1 base respectively, with 20 bases between them. Germline lookup yields CDR1 SGHTA and CDR2 FQGNSA. Here the CDR3 reads CASSLIMQFGGPQETQYF. The CDR3 DNA sequence: TGTGCCAGCAGCTTAATAATGCAATTCGGGGGGCCCCAAGAGACCCAGTACTTC.

This sequence joins TRBV4-1 and TRBJ2-5; 9 positions agree with TRBD1. Trimming removed 4 bases from V and 5 bases from J; junction bases left unmatched: 8. The CDR3 has 15 residues. The germline gives CDR1 MGHRA, CDR2 YSYEKL. Here the CDR3 reads CASSLPGQGWETQYF. Written as DNA, the CDR3 is TGCGCCAGCAGCCTCCCGGGACAGGGCTGGGAGACCCAGTACTTC.

This clone was seen only a few times. The J gene is TRBJ2-1, the V gene TRBV7-8; TRBD2 agrees at 9 bases. The CDR3 loop spans 18 amino acids. After removal of 1 base from V and 7 bases from J, the junction contained 14 bases not matched to a gene. Germline lookup yields CDR1 SGHVS and CDR2 FQNEAQ. The CDR3 reads CASSLVIGGGRAMNEQFF. CDR3 sequence (DNA): TGTGCCAGCAGCTTAGTAATTGGCGGCGGGAGGGCAATGAATGAGCAGTTCTTC. The variable domain in full, completed from reference TRBV7-8 and TRBJ2-1, reads GAGVSQSPRYKVAKRGQDVALRCDPISGHVSLFWYQQALGQGPEFLTYFQNEAQLDKSGLPSDRFFAERPEGSVSTLKIQRTQQEDSAVYLCASSLVIGGGRAMNEQFFGPGTRLTVL.

CDR3 region: CASRGRGAHAEAFF. The CDR3 nucleotides read TGCGCCAGCAGGGGCCGGGGGGCACACGCTGAAGCTTTCTTT. This chain links TRBV10-2 with TRBJ1-1; D may be TRBD1 (6 bases). This CDR3 spans 14 amino acids. Germline V gives CDR1 WSHSY, CDR2 SAAADI. The V and J ends lost 6 bases and 6 bases respectively, with 17 bases between them.

Here the CDR3 DNA reads TGTGCCAGTAGTATGGGAGGGGTAGCACAGCCCCAGCATTTT. Protein: CASSMGGVAQPQHF. The V call is TRBV19, the J call TRBJ1-5, with D possibly being TRBD1 (5 bases). Between the trimmed V and J ends, which lost 3 bases and 7 bases, there was a span of 13 bases. The CDR3 has 14 residues. Germline CDR1 and CDR2: LNHDA and SQIVND (reference sequence).

Only one count was recorded for this clone. This chain joins TRBV30 and TRBJ1-1, with a possible D match to TRBD1 (6 bases). The germline V gene has CDR1 GTSNPN and CDR2 SVGIG (reference sequence). Trimming took off 3 bases at V and 5 bases at J, with 13 bases between the two ends. The CDR3 covers 13 residues. CDR3 protein: CAWRGHRETEAFF. The CDR3, as DNA: TGTGCCTGGAGGGGCCACAGGGAGACTGAAGCTTTCTTT.

This clone was seen a single time. This chain connects TRBV7-2 to TRBJ2-1, with 11 bases fitting TRBD1. Germline V gene sequence: CDR1 SGHTA, CDR2 FQGNSA. The CDR3 runs to 16 residues. V was clipped by 5 bases and J by 4 bases; unmatched bases: 7. The CDR3 sequence is CASSLQGTGGYNEQFF. The CDR3, as DNA: TGTGCCAGCAGCCTCCAGGGGACAGGGGGTTACAATGAGCAGTTCTTC.

CDR3 sequence (DNA): TGTGCCAGCAGTGTTGGCAGCCAAGAGACCCAGTACTTC. As protein: CASSVGSQETQYF. This sequence joins TRBV2 and TRBJ2-5, with D unresolved. Trimming stripped 4 bases from V and 1 base from J, with 7 bases between. In germline, CDR1 is SNHLY, CDR2 FYNNEI. The length of the CDR3 is 13 residues.

The V and J genes are TRBV7-2 and TRBJ1-3; the D gene is possibly TRBD1 (6 bases). The CDR3 sequence is 16 residues long. Germline-derived CDR1 and CDR2 are SGHTA and FQGNSA. V was clipped by 5 bases and J by 3 bases, with 17 bases between them. The CDR3 is CASSASSQGYGNTIYF. In DNA form, the CDR3 reads TGTGCCAGCAGCGCCTCCTCCCAGGGGTATGGAAACACCATATATTTT.

The chain is built from TRBV5-4 and TRBJ1-1; D ambiguous. Trimming stripped 3 bases from V and 1 base from J, with 10 bases between. This CDR3 spans 14 amino acids. The germline gives CDR1 SGHNT, CDR2 YYREEE (reference sequence). This CDR3 reads CASSSRRGNTEAFF. The CDR3 nucleotides read TGTGCCAGCAGCTCACGTCGGGGGAACACTGAAGCTTTCTTT.

This clone was recorded a few times. V gene TRBV4-1 combines with J gene TRBJ2-3; D possibly corresponds to TRBD1 (6 bases). Trimming took off 4 bases at V and 3 bases at J, with 20 bases between the two ends. CDR3 length equals 17 residues. Germline V gene data show CDR1 as MGHRA and CDR2 as YSYEKL. The CDR3 bases are TGCGCCAGCAGCCTTATTTTTAAGGGGGATAGAACAGATACGCAGTATTTT. Translated, it gives CASSLIFKGDRTDTQYF.

In DNA, the CDR3 is TGTGCCAGTAGTACCACTTCAAGCGGGGGGTTCAGAGATACGCAGTATTTT. This encodes CASSTTSSGGFRDTQYF. The V and J genes are TRBV19 and TRBJ2-3; TRBD2 aligns across 9 bases. The germline gives CDR1 LNHDA, CDR2 SQIVND (reference sequence). The length of the CDR3 is 17 residues. The ends lost 4 bases at V and 5 bases at J; junction bases unmatched: 13. The full variable domain, rest sourced from reference TRBV19 and TRBJ2-3, is DGGITQSPKYLFRKEGQNVTLSCEQNLNHDAMYWYRQDPGQGLRLIYYSQIVNDFQKGDIAEGYSVSREKKESFPLTVTSAQKNPTAFYLCASSTTSSGGFRDTQYFGPGTRLTVL.

The chain links TRBV4-1 to TRBJ2-4, with a tentative D call TRBD1 (6 bases). The CDR3 loop spans 13 amino acids. Between the trimmed V and J ends, which lost 5 bases and 9 bases, there was a span of 14 bases. Germline CDR1 MGHRA, CDR2 YSYEKL. DNA of the CDR3: TGCGCCAGCAGCTACGACAGGCTAAGCATTCAGTACTTC. This gives the protein CASSYDRLSIQYF.

This rearrangement joins TRBV4-1 to TRBJ2-3; tentative D call: TRBD2 (6 bases). V was pared by 5 bases and J by 2 bases, with 17 bases between. The CDR3 length is 16 residues. Germline V gene lookup returns CDR1 MGHRA and CDR2 YSYEKL. The CDR3 protein is CASSNGAGRDTDTQYF. The CDR3 coding sequence is TGCGCCAGCAGCAACGGGGCCGGGCGGGACACAGATACGCAGTATTTT.

The rearrangement joins TRBV5-1 to TRBJ2-1, with TRBD2 identical over 10 bases. Germline lookup yields CDR1 SGHRS and CDR2 YFSETQ. J was trimmed by 6 bases and V by 4 bases; bases with no gene match: 10. The CDR3 contains 16 residues. The CDR3 nucleotides read TGCGCCAGCAGCCCCCAGGGAGCGGGGGGGCTCAATGAGCAGTTCTTC. Translating it yields CASSPQGAGGLNEQFF.

The chain links TRBV19 to TRBJ1-1; D gene uncertain. Germline lookup yields CDR1 LNHDA and CDR2 SQIVND (reference sequence). This CDR3 is built from 13 residues. V was clipped by 3 bases and J by 2 bases, with 7 bases between them. This CDR3 is CASSMRINTEAFF. Here the CDR3 DNA reads TGTGCCAGTAGTATGAGAATTAACACTGAAGCTTTCTTT.